This paragraph covers one TCR beta chain sequence. Germline CDR1 and CDR2: SGHTA and FQGTGA. CDR3 length equals 13 residues. The ends were cut back, 5 bases at V and 6 bases at J, with 10 bases in the middle. Assay used: immunoSEQ multiplex PCR; TCRdb lists only in-frame clones, some missing. The repertoire consists of tens of thousands of clones, with about 88% occurring once and the leading ten covering about 7.4%. This sample is drawn from a study of blood T cell repertoires in COVID-19. The wider study: From the United States, Italy and Spain came samples of acute and convalescent COVID-19.

The sequence was collected from a man aged 50-60 years with active COVID-19. This chain uses TRBV7-3 with TRBJ2-2, with unresolved D. Sample: peripheral blood. In DNA, the CDR3 is TGTGCCAGCAGCCCTCGGGTACCCGGGGAGCTGTTTTTT. It specifies CASSPRVPGELFF.